This TCR beta chain emerged from a study of T cell responses to AZD1222 COVID-19 vaccine. Comment on this clone: Its antigen is not identified.

This CDR3 is built from 16 residues. V was pared by 0 bases and J by 0 bases, with 9 bases between. CDR1 and CDR2 (germline): SGHRS, YFSETQ. This table comes from immunoSEQ multiplex PCR, and its TCRdb copy is limited to in-frame clones, with some not included. Of approximately 110,000 clones in the sample, nearly 90% were seen once. Findings and limits, study-wide: CD4 TCRs covered the whole spike, strongest at regions 160-218 and 743-854. Reportedly, nearly half the spike-specific TCRs target unmutated variant regions.

The sample in question was peripheral blood, obtained on day 0 of AZD1222 vaccination. This rearrangement joins TRBV5-1 to TRBJ1-4, with D possibly TRBD1 on 6 matching bases. The receptor was derived from an adult in good health. The CDR3 loop reads CASSLGQGTTNEKLFF. CDR3 DNA sequence: TGCGCCAGCAGCTTGGGGCAGGGGACAACTAATGAAAAACTGTTTTTT.